The T cell receptor (beta chain) under discussion was sequenced for a study of T cell clonality in common variable immunodeficiency. This clone showed up many times. The antigen remains undetermined. The read gets to within 3 residues of the CDR3 end, and the germline J gene fills in the rest. TCRdb's table, derived via immunoSEQ multiplex PCR, lists solely in-frame clones and lacks some. This sample has some 38,000 clones and no singletons, with under 3% in the ten largest. Germline values: CDR1 SGHDT, CDR2 YYEEEE. The CDR3 contains 15 residues. V gave up 1 base and J gave up 7 bases; unmatched junction bases: 6. Study-wide results and caveats: Fewer TCRbeta clones were shared among CVID subjects than controls. TCRbeta clonality was increased in CVID versus healthy controls. Reportedly, TCR beta sequences from common variable immunodeficiency showed fewer deletions and N-nucleotide insertions.

The chain employs TRBV5-6 and TRBJ1-5; 9 bases match TRBD1. The TCR was taken from a person between 18 and 75 years old in good health. Sequencing used peripheral blood mononuclear cells. The CDR3 sequence is CASSLLGQGSQPQHF. CDR3 DNA (partial): TGTGCCAGCAGCTTGTTGGGACAGGGTAGCCAGCCC.